This TCR beta chain originates from a study of cytomegalovirus exposure and HLA in healthy donors. Overall study context: HLA-typed donors contributed 80 million to 85 million unique TCRs, which were held in an early data release.

The PCR made use of 60 Vbeta and 13 Jbeta primers. TCRdb keeps only in-frame clones here, not all; method: immunoSEQ multiplex PCR. The sample records around 120,000 clones, over 75% being singletons. This clone was seen a handful of times. Its antigen is not identified. CDR1 SGHNT and CDR2 YYREEE come from the germline V gene (reference sequence). The CDR3 is 15 amino acids. Trimming stripped 0 bases from V and 5 bases from J, with 15 bases between. Whole-study findings and limits: In all likelihood, a cluster of highly shared sequence variants was a sequencing artifact. Based on reports, TCR beta sequences accurately predicted HLA-A and HLA-B alleles for most subjects.

V usage is TRBV5-4 and J usage is TRBJ2-7; D gene uncertain. The sample comprised PBMCs. This receptor was identified in a woman in her thirties or forties in good health and CMV-seropositive. CDR3 DNA sequence: TGTGCCAGCAGCTTGGCCCGCCCTATCGGAGACGAGCAGTACTTC. It specifies CASSLARPIGDEQYF.